The present T cell receptor (beta chain) was sequenced within a study of PD-L1 blockade in urothelial cancer. About the study: Prior chemotherapy ranged from 0 to 3 regimens per patient.

J lost 5 bases, V lost 6 bases, and 19 bases had no gene match. The CDR3 is 18 amino acids. Germline V gene lookup returns CDR1 MNHEY and CDR2 SMNVEV (reference sequence). Here immunoSEQ multiplex PCR was the method, and the copy in TCRdb shows in-frame clones only, minus some. The profile shows tens of thousands of clones, less than 90% of them singletons. Time point specified: pretreatment peripheral blood. Urothelial carcinoma, locally advanced or metastatic, affected the patients. Sequencing used PBMCs, obtained around atezolizumab (anti-PD-L1) treatment. The J gene is TRBJ2-5, the V gene TRBV27; 9 nucleotides line up with TRBD1. The source of this sequence is a man aged 55-75 years with urothelial cancer. CDR3 residues: CASSPVKYRGTGRETQYF. DNA of the CDR3: TGTGCCAGCAGCCCCGTCAAATATAGGGGGACAGGGAGGGAGACCCAGTACTTC.